A selection of T cell receptor beta chains follows, all from one sample in a study of cytomegalovirus exposure and HLA in healthy donors. TCRdb keeps only in-frame clones here, not all; method: immunoSEQ multiplex PCR. The sample shows roughly 150,000 clones, roughly 91% of them seen only once. Input material: PBMCs. These receptors were obtained from a young man in good health and CMV-seropositive. CDR3s leave out the opening cysteine and the closing phenylalanine or tryptophan. Each record gives: CDR3 protein, CDR3 length, J gene, V gene.

cdr3_aa: ASSLTSNTEAF
cdr3_length: 11
j_call: TRBJ1-1
v_call: TRBV28

cdr3_aa: ASSSGGGEQY
cdr3_length: 10
j_call: TRBJ2-7
v_call: TRBV2

cdr3_aa: SVEELGQGLDTQY
cdr3_length: 13
j_call: TRBJ2-3
v_call: TRBV29-1

cdr3_aa: ASSPRVPGITSSEQY
cdr3_length: 15
j_call: TRBJ2-7
v_call: TRBV4-1

cdr3_aa: ASRPRRTDTQY
cdr3_length: 11
j_call: TRBJ2-3
v_call: TRBV27

cdr3_aa: SVEGASGTYNEQF
cdr3_length: 13
j_call: TRBJ2-1
v_call: TRBV29-1

cdr3_aa: ASSLGTGDYGYT
cdr3_length: 12
j_call: TRBJ1-2
v_call: TRBV5-6

cdr3_aa: ATSRRDRTYEQY
cdr3_length: 12
j_call: TRBJ2-7
v_call: TRBV15

cdr3_aa: ASSLRRTPGLAGASIDTQY
cdr3_length: 19
j_call: TRBJ2-3
v_call: TRBV27

cdr3_aa: ASSSRQAYNEQF
cdr3_length: 12
j_call: TRBJ2-1
v_call: TRBV6-1

cdr3_aa: ASSQGWRGADTQY
cdr3_length: 13
j_call: TRBJ2-3
v_call: TRBV4-1

cdr3_aa: ASSYIQNTEAF
cdr3_length: 11
j_call: TRBJ1-1
v_call: TRBV6-5

cdr3_aa: ASSLQQGPGNTIY
cdr3_length: 13
j_call: TRBJ1-3
v_call: TRBV5-1

cdr3_aa: ARLPGQGDGYT
cdr3_length: 11
j_call: TRBJ1-2
v_call: TRBV2

cdr3_aa: ASSIRQLAGSYNEQF
cdr3_length: 15
j_call: TRBJ2-1
v_call: TRBV19